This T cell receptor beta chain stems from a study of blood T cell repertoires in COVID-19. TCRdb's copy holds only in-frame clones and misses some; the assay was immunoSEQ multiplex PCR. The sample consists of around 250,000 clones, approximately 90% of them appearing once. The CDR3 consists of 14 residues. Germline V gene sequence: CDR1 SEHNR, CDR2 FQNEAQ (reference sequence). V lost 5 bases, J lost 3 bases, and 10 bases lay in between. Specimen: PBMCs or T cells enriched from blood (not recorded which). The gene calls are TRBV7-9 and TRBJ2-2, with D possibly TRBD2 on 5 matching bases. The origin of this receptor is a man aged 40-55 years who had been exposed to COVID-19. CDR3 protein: CASSELGDTGELFF. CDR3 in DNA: TGTGCCAGCAGCGAACTAGGAGACACCGGGGAGCTGTTTTTT.